This T cell receptor beta chain is from a study of T cells in Graves' hyperthyroidism and ophthalmopathy. The CDR3 contains 14 residues. Germline lookup yields CDR1 SNHLY and CDR2 FYNNEI. With 3 bases removed from V and 0 bases from J, the gap between germline ends came to 6 bases. This clonotype was counted between two and nine times. A much larger clone differs from this one at a single base, so this may be a read error. RNA transcripts gave rise to amplified TCR beta CDR3 regions. The primer set for the first-round RT-PCR of the TCR CDR3 was HTBI. A single record per CDR3 protein comes from TCRdb applying MiXCR to the multiplex PCR reads. This table has a few hundred thousand distinct CDR3 sequences, 12% to 15% appearing once.

This receptor was obtained from a woman between 18 and 29 years old with Graves' hyperthyroidism. The chain has TRBV2 and TRBJ1-5; D unresolved. Sequences were obtained from blood. The CDR3 DNA reads as TGTGCCAGCAGTGACAGATATAGCAATCAGCCCCAGCATTTT. Residues: CASSDRYSNQPQHF.